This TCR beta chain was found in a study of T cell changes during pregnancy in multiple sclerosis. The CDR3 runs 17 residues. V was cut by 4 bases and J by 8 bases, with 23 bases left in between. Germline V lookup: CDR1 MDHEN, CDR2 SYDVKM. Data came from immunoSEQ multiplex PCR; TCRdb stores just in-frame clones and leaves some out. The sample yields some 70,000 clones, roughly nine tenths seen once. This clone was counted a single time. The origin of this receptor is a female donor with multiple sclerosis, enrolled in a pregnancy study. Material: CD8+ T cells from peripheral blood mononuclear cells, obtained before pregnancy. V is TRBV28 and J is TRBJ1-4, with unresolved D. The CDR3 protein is CASSSLSPQQRQEKLFF. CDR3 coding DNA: TGTGCCAGCAGTTCCCTGTCCCCACAGCAGAGACAAGAAAAACTGTTTTTT. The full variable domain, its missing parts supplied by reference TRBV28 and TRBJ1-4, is DVKVTQSSRYLVKRTGEKVFLECVQDMDHENMFWYRQDPGLGLRLIYFSYDVKMKEKGDIPEGYSVSREKKERFSLILESASTNQTSMYLCASSSLSPQQRQEKLFFGSGTQLSVL.